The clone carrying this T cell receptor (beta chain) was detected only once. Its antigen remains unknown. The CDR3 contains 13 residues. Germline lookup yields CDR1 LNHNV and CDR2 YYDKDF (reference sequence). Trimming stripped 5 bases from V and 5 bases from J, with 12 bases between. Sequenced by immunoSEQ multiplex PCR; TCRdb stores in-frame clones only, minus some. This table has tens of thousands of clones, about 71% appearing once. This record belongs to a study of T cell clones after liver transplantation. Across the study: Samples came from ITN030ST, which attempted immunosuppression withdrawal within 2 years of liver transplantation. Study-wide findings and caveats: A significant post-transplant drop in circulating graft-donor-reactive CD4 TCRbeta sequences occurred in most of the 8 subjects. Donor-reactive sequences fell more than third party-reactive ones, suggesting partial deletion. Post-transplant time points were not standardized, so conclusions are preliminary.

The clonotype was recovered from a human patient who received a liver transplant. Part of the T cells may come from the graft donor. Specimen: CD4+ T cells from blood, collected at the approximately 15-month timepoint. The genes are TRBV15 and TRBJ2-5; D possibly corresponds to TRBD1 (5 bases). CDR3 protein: CATSPGPGETQYF. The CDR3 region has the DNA TGTGCCACCAGCCCAGGTCCAGGGGAGACCCAGTACTTC.